The 5 T cell receptor beta chains below come from one sample, sequenced in a study of shared clonotypes between healthy human individuals. The table came from immunoSEQ multiplex PCR; TCRdb's copy has only in-frame clones and leaves some out. The table has about 2,500,000 clones, more than 90% seen once. The specimen was naive CD4+ T cells sorted from blood. Subset here: CD45RA+ positively selected. All receptors derive from a young man in good health.

This chain connects TRBV28 to TRBJ2-2, with 8 nucleotides matching TRBD2. The CDR3 totals 17 residues. Trimming at V came to 3 bases and at J to 1 base, leaving 7 bases not matched to a gene. Germline V gene data show CDR1 as MDHEN and CDR2 as SYDVKM. CDR3: CASSFSAGGWNTGELFF. The CDR3 nucleotides are TGTGCCAGCAGTTTCTCCGCGGGGGGATGGAACACCGGGGAGCTGTTTTTT.

CDR3 residues: CASSLFSTEQYF. Here the CDR3 DNA reads TGTGCCAGCAGTTTATTTTCGACGGAGCAGTACTTC. The chain joins TRBV27 to TRBJ2-7; D unclear. Deletions cut 1 base from V and 7 bases from J, with 8 bases between. The germline V gene has CDR1 MNHEY and CDR2 SMNVEV (reference sequence). This CDR3 has 12 residues.

V is TRBV7-9 and J is TRBJ2-7; no reliable D call. V was trimmed by 2 bases and J by 2 bases, leaving 7 bases between them. This CDR3 region has 13 residues. Germline CDR1 and CDR2: SEHNR and FQNEAQ (reference sequence). The CDR3 spells CASSLSPTYEQYF. CDR3 sequence (DNA): TGTGCCAGCAGCTTATCCCCTACCTACGAGCAGTACTTC.

V gene TRBV7-2 combines with J gene TRBJ2-7; tentatively, D is TRBD2 (6 bases). Per germline, CDR1 SGHTA and CDR2 FQGNSA. Between the trimmed V and J ends, which lost 3 bases and 0 bases, there was a span of 12 bases. The CDR3 extends over 15 amino acids. CDR3 protein: CASSFRGSSSYEQYF. Here the CDR3 DNA reads TGTGCCAGCAGCTTCCGGGGGTCGAGCTCCTACGAGCAGTACTTC.

The chain has TRBV4-1 and TRBJ2-3; D unresolved. CDR1 MGHRA and CDR2 YSYEKL come from the germline V gene. Trimming cost V 0 bases and J 0 bases, with 4 bases left between them. The CDR3 consists of 14 residues. This CDR3 is CASSQDTSTDTQYF. CDR3 in DNA: TGCGCCAGCAGCCAAGATACTAGCACAGATACGCAGTATTTT.